The rows below give T cell receptor beta chains drawn from one sample of a study of monozygotic twins with inflammatory bowel disease. TCRdb reanalyzed the 5' RACE reads and collapses them to one entry per CDR3 protein, without DNA. The sample includes 300,000 to 400,000 distinct CDR3 sequences. The sequenced sample consisted of blood. The receptors derive from a human donor with ulcerative colitis or Crohn's disease, or a healthy co-twin of an affected twin (not recorded which). CDR3s include the opening cysteine and the closing phenylalanine or tryptophan.

CDR3 protein,V gene,J gene
CSASQAGTTDTQYF,TRBV20-1,TRBJ2-3
CASSRASMQGTEAFF,TRBV3-1,TRBJ1-1
CASSKSSTGTNYEQYF,TRBV7-3,TRBJ2-7
CSAVGQGQSEQYF,TRBV20-1,TRBJ2-7
CASSPGFVDFTDTQYF,TRBV7-2,TRBJ2-3
CASSQPFADGSQPQHF,TRBV4-1,TRBJ1-5
CASSRSDRAETQYF,TRBV5-1,TRBJ2-5
CASSLVWGNEQFF,TRBV12-3/TRBV12-4,TRBJ2-1
CASSFGGGQNYGYTF,TRBV28,TRBJ1-2
CASSLDGLGGLEEQFF,TRBV5-6,TRBJ2-1
CASSPLSGPNQPQHF,TRBV18,TRBJ1-5
CASSVGRHNEQFF,TRBV9,TRBJ2-1
CSASLQGDSPLHF,TRBV20-1,TRBJ1-6
CSARVSPGTASSPLHF,TRBV20-1,TRBJ1-6
CASSGTRNYNEQFF,TRBV2,TRBJ2-1
CASSLEPWGEQYF,TRBV5-1,TRBJ2-7
CASSLITSTDTQYF,TRBV3-1,TRBJ2-3